This entry lists 12 T cell receptor beta chains sequenced from one sample in a study of beta chain features in type 1 diabetes. As every portion of the isolated RNA was reverse transcribed, the sequencing read expressed TCRB transcripts. Produced via immunoSEQ multiplex PCR; TCRdb's table is partial and in-frame only. Among more than 150,000 clones listed, around an eighth were seen once. Sequencing used central memory CD4+ T cells from blood. Receptors originate from a woman aged 18-29 years in good health.

V and J are TRBV9 and TRBJ1-5; 7 bases line up with TRBD1. The germline V gene has CDR1 SGDLS and CDR2 YYNGEE. The CDR3 length is 14 residues. V gave up 4 bases and J gave up 5 bases; unmatched junction bases: 6. Here the CDR3 reads CASSPSTGYQPQHF. The CDR3 DNA sequence: TGTGCCAGCAGCCCTTCGACAGGGTATCAGCCCCAGCATTTT.

J is TRBJ2-1 and V is TRBV14; 9 nucleotides agree with TRBD1. Germline values: CDR1 SGHDN, CDR2 FVKESK. The junction had 4 bases not matched to a gene; V was cut back by 4 bases and J by 9 bases. This CDR3 contains 13 residues. The CDR3 here is CASSLGTGREQFF. The CDR3 bases are TGTGCCAGCAGCCTGGGGACAGGGCGTGAGCAGTTCTTC.

This clone was counted between two and nine times. V gene TRBV7-2 combines with J gene TRBJ1-5, with TRBD1 matching 10 bases. Germline lookup yields CDR1 SGHTA and CDR2 FQGNSA. CDR3 length equals 18 residues. The V segment lost 6 bases and the J segment 0 bases; nucleotides outside the gene matches: 11. The DNA for the CDR3 is TGTGCCAGCAGTCTACATCCGGGACAGGGGTATAGCAATCAGCCCCAGCATTTT. The encoded protein is CASSLHPGQGYSNQPQHF. Full variable domain (rest looked up from reference TRBV7-2 and TRBJ1-5): GAGVSQSPSNKVTEKGKDVELRCDPISGHTALYWYRQSLGQGLEFLIYFQGNSAPDKSGLPSDRFSAERTGGSVSTLTIQRTQQEDSAVYLCASSLHPGQGYSNQPQHFGDGTRLSIL.

This clone was counted only a few times. This rearrangement joins TRBV7-2 to TRBJ1-2; D not resolved. The CDR3 covers 12 residues. V was pared by 4 bases and J by 4 bases, with 7 bases between. Germline CDR1 reads SGHTA; CDR2 reads FQGNSA. This CDR3 is CASSSQLYGYTF. DNA of the CDR3: TGTGCCAGCAGCTCCCAACTCTATGGCTACACCTTC. Based on the CDR3 plus reference TRBV7-2 and TRBJ1-2, the full variable domain is GAGVSQSPSNKVTEKGKDVELRCDPISGHTALYWYRQSLGQGLEFLIYFQGNSAPDKSGLPSDRFSAERTGGSVSTLTIQRTQQEDSAVYLCASSSQLYGYTFGSGTRLTVV.

V is TRBV4-3 and J is TRBJ2-7, with 11 bases that match TRBD2. This CDR3 has 16 residues. Trimming cost V 3 bases and J 5 bases; bases outside gene matches: 9. Germline CDR1 is LGHNA and CDR2 is YSLEER. This CDR3 is CASSQSLAGGANEQYF. Here the CDR3 DNA reads TGCGCCAGCAGCCAGTCCCTAGCGGGAGGTGCCAACGAGCAGTACTTC.

This clone was detected a few times. The chain uses TRBV29-1 and TRBJ2-7; 7 bases map to TRBD1. The V gene's germline CDR1 is SQVTM and CDR2 ANQGSEA. This CDR3 is built from 13 residues. V shed 6 bases, J shed 3 bases, and the junction held 8 bases outside the gene matches. This CDR3 is CSVTLQGFYEQYF. CDR3 bases: TGCAGCGTGACGTTACAGGGGTTCTACGAGCAGTACTTC.

The V and J genes are TRBV9 and TRBJ1-1; D uncertain. This CDR3 is 12 amino acids long. Germline V gene sequence: CDR1 SGDLS, CDR2 YYNGEE. V gave up 7 bases and J gave up 4 bases, with 11 bases separating them. CDR3 amino acids: CASGGYGTEAFF. The CDR3 coding sequence is TGTGCCAGCGGAGGGTACGGCACTGAAGCTTTCTTT.

The chain links TRBV30 to TRBJ2-3, with D maybe TRBD1 (6 bases). CDR1 and CDR2 (germline): GTSNPN, SVGIG (reference sequence). The CDR3 is made up of 16 amino acids. Trimming pared 1 base from V and 3 bases from J, leaving 17 bases between. As DNA, the CDR3 is TGTGCCTGGAGTGGGGAAGGGGGATATAAGACAGATACGCAGTATTTT. This codes for CAWSGEGGYKTDTQYF.

The chain combines TRBV28 with TRBJ1-5, with TRBD1 matching over 8 bases. Germline CDR1 and CDR2: MDHEN and SYDVKM. CDR3 size: 16 residues. V trimming: 5 bases; J trimming: 7 bases; junction bases outside the gene matches: 13. CDR3 DNA: TGTGCCAGCAGTGGGACGGGCAGGGGGCTCGGACAGCCCCAGCATTTT. Translated, it gives CASSGTGRGLGQPQHF.

The sample holds a few counts of this clone. The V call is TRBV5-1, the J call TRBJ1-1; a possible D gene is TRBD1 (5 bases). V was clipped by 4 bases and J by 0 bases, with 13 bases between them. The CDR3 totals 15 residues. The germline V gene encodes CDR1 SGHRS and CDR2 YFSETQ. This CDR3 is CASSRDPGMNTEAFF. The CDR3 nucleotides are TGCGCCAGCAGCAGAGACCCAGGGATGAACACTGAAGCTTTCTTT.

V and J are TRBV4-1 and TRBJ1-2; D is unclear. This CDR3 is 14 amino acids long. V was clipped by 0 bases and J by 4 bases, with 9 bases between them. Germline values: CDR1 MGHRA, CDR2 YSYEKL. The CDR3 loop is CASSQDGSPYGYTF. CDR3 nucleotides: TGCGCCAGCAGCCAAGATGGCAGTCCCTATGGCTACACCTTC.

This clone occurred a few times. This chain connects TRBV28 to TRBJ2-2; possible D gene TRBD2, 5 bases. The CDR3 covers 12 residues. With 7 bases removed from V and 5 bases from J, the gap between germline ends came to 8 bases. CDR1 is MDHEN and CDR2 is SYDVKM in the germline V gene. The CDR3 here is CASIRGTGELFF. CDR3 nucleotide sequence: TGTGCCAGCATTCGGGGTACCGGGGAGCTGTTTTTT.